The rows below give T cell receptor beta chains drawn from one sample of a study of T cell responses to AZD1222 COVID-19 vaccine. Produced via immunoSEQ multiplex PCR; TCRdb's table is partial and in-frame only. The sample yields approximately 80,000 clones, approximately 85% seen once. Sequencing was performed on peripheral blood, taken 28 days after the second AZD1222 dose. These receptor sequences come from an adult who received the AZD1222 COVID-19 vaccine. Each CDR3 is given without its conserved first and last residue.

>TRBV7-8|8
AAGNTEAF
>TRBV7-2|14
ASSLKAAAYNSPLH
>TRBV7-9|13
ASSRGRDRDEKLF
>TRBV5-4|11
ASSISYTDTQY
>TRBV6-2/TRBV6-3|14
ASSSLTRGPWNTIY
>TRBV7-2|10
ASSLLAYEQY
>TRBV28|12
ASRFHGSNEKLF
>TRBV2|13
ASSVDRVGLDEQF
>TRBV7-8|10
ASSLISAGKY
>TRBV4-3|13
ASSQETASNQPQH
>TRBV4-3|16
ASSQDGASGRALNEQF
>TRBV7-3|11
ASSSSFNSPLH
>TRBV30|14
AWSVPGTLFTGEQF
>TRBV5-6|13
ASSWGHPRNTEAF
>TRBV7-9|12
ASSLEAGWGGYT
>TRBV28|13
ASSSPQGSNQPQH
>TRBV4-1|12
ASSQSGAYNEQF
>TRBV9|12
ASSVREASYEQY
>TRBV29-1|10
SVGAGETEAF
>TRBV7-2|13
ASSSVQGTNQPQH
>TRBV7-9|10
ASSLDNDEQY
>TRBV18|16
ASSPPHGSKGANTEAF
>TRBV25-1|9
ASSSTGEAF
>TRBV19|11
ASSVAGLGTQY
>TRBV4-3|14
ASSQELGSKQETQY
>TRBV7-7|13
ASSDYSDTHYEQY
>TRBV7-2|13
ASSLSGRALGGYT
>TRBV3-1/TRBV3-2|14
ASSPVRDRGGYEQY
>TRBV25-1|11
ASSYTGGNGYT
>TRBV19|15
ASSKRGVSISYNEQF